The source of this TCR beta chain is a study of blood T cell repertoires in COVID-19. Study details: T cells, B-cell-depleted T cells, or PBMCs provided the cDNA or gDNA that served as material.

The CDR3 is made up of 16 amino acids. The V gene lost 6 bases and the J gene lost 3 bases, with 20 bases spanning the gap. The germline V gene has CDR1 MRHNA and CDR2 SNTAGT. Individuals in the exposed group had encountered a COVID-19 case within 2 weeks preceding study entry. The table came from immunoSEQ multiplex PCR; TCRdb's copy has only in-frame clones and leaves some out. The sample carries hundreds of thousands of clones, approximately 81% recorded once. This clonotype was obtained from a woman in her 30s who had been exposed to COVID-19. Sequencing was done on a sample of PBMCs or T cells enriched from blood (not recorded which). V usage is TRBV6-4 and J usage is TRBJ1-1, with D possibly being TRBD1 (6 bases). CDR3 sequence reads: CASRGALSLEHTEAFF. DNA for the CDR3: TGTGCCAGCAGGGGGGCATTGTCGTTGGAGCACACTGAAGCTTTCTTT.